This TCR beta chain comes out of a study of beta chain features in type 1 diabetes. General study results and limits: Among type 1 diabetes patients, VDJ junctions had fewer insertions and more deletions.

This clone was counted a few times. The target antigen is unknown. Since all of the isolated RNA was reverse transcribed, expressed TCRB transcripts were what got sequenced. Libraries were prepared by immunoSEQ multiplex PCR; TCRdb keeps only in-frame clonotypes and omits some of them. The sample includes 37,000 or so clones, around 48% seen only once; the top ten take 0.65% to 0.8%. CDR1 is MNHEY and CDR2 is SVGAGI in the germline V gene. The CDR3 runs to 12 residues. V lost 7 bases and J 3 bases, leaving 10 bases between the germline ends. The sample taken for sequencing was central memory CD4+ T cells from blood. The chain joins TRBV6-5 to TRBJ2-7; no clear D. This TCR was sampled from a woman younger than 30 in good health. In DNA form, the CDR3 reads TGTGCCAGCATTGATAAACACTACGAGCAGTACTTC. Its protein is CASIDKHYEQYF.